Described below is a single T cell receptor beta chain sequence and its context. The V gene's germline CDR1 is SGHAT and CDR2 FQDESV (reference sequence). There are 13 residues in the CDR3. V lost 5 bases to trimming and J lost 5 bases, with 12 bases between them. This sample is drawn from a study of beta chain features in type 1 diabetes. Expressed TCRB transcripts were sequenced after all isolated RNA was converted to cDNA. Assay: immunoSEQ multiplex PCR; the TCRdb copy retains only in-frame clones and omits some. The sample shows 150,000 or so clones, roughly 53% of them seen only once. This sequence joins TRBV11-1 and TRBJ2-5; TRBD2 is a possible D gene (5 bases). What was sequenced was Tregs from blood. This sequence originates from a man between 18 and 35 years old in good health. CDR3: CASSPGGWETQYF. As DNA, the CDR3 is TGTGCCAGCAGCCCTGGCGGGTGGGAGACCCAGTACTTC.